This TCR beta chain was recovered during a study of regulatory T cells in long-lasting Graves disease. Study details: Recently diagnosed Graves' patients had received antithyroid drugs for under 3 months.

V dropped 5 bases and J dropped 6; count of bases not matched to a gene: 4. This CDR3 is built from 14 residues. Time point noted: newly diagnosed GD, antithyroid drugs for less than 3 months. Extracted RNA from PBMCs served as the source of the TCR library. This clonotype has a count of ten or more. Building of the TCR beta libraries involved iRepertoire HTBI primers and Arm-PCR of CDR3 regions. TCRdb called the multiplex PCR reads again in MiXCR, with one record for every CDR3 protein. This repertoire shows roughly 420,000 distinct CDR3 sequences, 14% found once; its top ten account for roughly 18%. The same sample was also used in a study of T cells in Graves' hyperthyroidism and ophthalmopathy.

The specimen was peripheral blood mononuclear cells (PBMCs), collected at new diagnosis, from a patient treated with antithyroid drugs. The clonotype comes from a woman between 45 and 65 years old with Graves disease. The chain combines TRBV12-3 or TRBV12-4 with TRBJ2-1, with TRBD2 matching 10 bases. The CDR3 loop reads CASSASGRLNEQFF. The CDR3 nucleotides read TGTGCCAGCAGTGCTAGCGGGAGACTCAATGAGCAGTTCTTC.